A single sample is the source of the 28 T cell receptor beta chains below, sequenced in a study of tumor-infiltrating lymphocytes in primary liver carcinoma. Production of TCR beta cDNA used roughly 500 ng total RNA together with a constant-region primer. Nested multiplex PCR, run for three rounds with slightly modified ARM-PCR, yielded TCR beta libraries. TRBV1-TRBV30 forward and Cbeta reverse primers drove the first two roughly 10-cycle rounds. TCRdb re-derived calls from the multiplex PCR reads in MiXCR, one entry per CDR3 protein. Of 150,000 to 200,000 distinct CDR3 sequences in the sample, over 50% were seen once. Unsorted whole blood supplied the blood RNA, and germline DNA was isolated too. Sequencing was done on a sample of peripheral blood. All receptors come from a man aged 40-49 years with primary liver carcinoma and hepatitis B virus infection.

This clonotype was seen repeatedly, ten times or more. The rearrangement uses TRBV29-1 and TRBJ1-1, with D perhaps TRBD1 (6 bases). The CDR3 length is 13 residues. The V gene's germline CDR1 is SQVTM and CDR2 ANQGSEA. Trimming took off 4 bases at V and 0 bases at J, with 9 bases between the two ends. CDR3: CSVVGGLNTEAFF. The CDR3 DNA sequence: TGCAGCGTTGTCGGGGGGCTGAACACTGAAGCTTTCTTT.

Concerning this clonotype: The junction does not match germline at one end; this may be a read error. The gene calls are TRBV11-2 and TRBJ2-5; 7 nucleotides match TRBD1. The CDR3 extends over 13 amino acids. Per the germline V gene, CDR1 is SGHAT and CDR2 is FQNNGV. DNA for the CDR3: TGTGCCAACAGCCTGGGACAGCAAAAGACCCAGTACTTC. The encoded protein is CANSLGQQKTQYF.

For this clonotype: Since the CDR3 does not end with the conserved phenylalanine or tryptophan, this likely comes from a read error. This chain uses TRBV11-2 with TRBJ2-5; D is undetermined. Looked up from germline, CDR1 is SGHAT and CDR2 is FQNNGV. This CDR3 spans 15 amino acids. CDR3 region: CASSLAVGAWETQYV. Written as DNA, the CDR3 is TGTGCCAGTAGCTTAGCCGTGGGTGCTTGGGAGACCCAGTACGTC.

In its sample, this clonotype was seen a few times. This could be a read error, since a much larger clone is one nucleotide away. The gene calls are TRBV11-1 and TRBJ2-2; D gene uncertain. Trimming took 9 bases from V and 4 from J, leaving 12 bases between them. The CDR3 totals 13 residues. Germline V gene lookup returns CDR1 SGHAT and CDR2 FQDESV (reference sequence). CDR3 amino acids: CASESLSTGELFF. In nucleotides, the CDR3 is TGTGCCAGTGAAAGCCTGAGCACCGGGGAGCTGTTTTTT.

The rearrangement links TRBV28 to TRBJ2-1, with 8 bases identical to TRBD2. The length of the CDR3 is 15 residues. Germline trimming cut 3 bases from V and 7 bases from J; bases unmatched to any gene: 8. CDR1 and CDR2 (germline): MDHEN, SYDVKM. The CDR3 DNA reads TGTGCCAGCAGTTTCGCGGGGGGCCTTTTGAATGAGCAGTTCTTC. It specifies CASSFAGGLLNEQFF.

The chain uses TRBV11-2 and TRBJ2-7; D remains unclear. Germline CDR1 SGHAT, CDR2 FQNNGV. This CDR3 is 14 amino acids long. The germline V and J ends were trimmed by 2 bases and 12 bases, with 20 bases remaining between them. CDR3 in amino acids: CASSLIDGTYELYF. The CDR3 DNA is TGTGCCAGCAGCTTAATCGACGGAACCTACGAGTTGTACTTC.

The chain uses TRBV14 and TRBJ2-1; D gene unclear. V was pared by 4 bases and J by 1 base, with 11 bases between. Germline V gene lookup returns CDR1 SGHDN and CDR2 FVKESK. This CDR3 contains 15 residues. CDR3 nucleotides: TGTGCCAGCAGCCCACGGGCAAAGTCCTACAATGAGCAGTTCTTC. Its translation is CASSPRAKSYNEQFF.

The chain links TRBV4-1 to TRBJ2-3; the D is unclear. This CDR3 contains 11 residues. Germline CDR1 and CDR2: MGHRA and YSYEKL. Trimming left V 1 base short and J 8 bases short, with 4 bases between. CDR3 in DNA: TGCGCCAGCAGCCAAGGCGGTACGCAGTATTTT. Translation: CASSQGGTQYF.

J is TRBJ2-4 and V is TRBV6-6; D remains ambiguous. This CDR3 region has 13 residues. Germline V gives CDR1 MNHNY, CDR2 SVGAGI (reference sequence). V gave up 0 bases and J gave up 15 bases, with 15 bases separating them. In nucleotides, the CDR3 is TGTGCCAGCAGTTACTCGGTGGTGGTCTCGGGGTACTTC. It codes for CASSYSVVVSGYF.

A remark on this clonotype: Sequence at one end of the junction differs from germline and may be a read error. This chain uses TRBV11-2 with TRBJ2-6; D possibly corresponds to TRBD2 (5 bases). Per germline, CDR1 SGHAT and CDR2 FQNNGV. The CDR3 totals 19 residues. The CDR3 is CASSFLVGSVSSGANVLTF. CDR3 bases: TGTGCCAGCAGCTTCCTCGTGGGTAGCGTATCCTCTGGTGCCAACGTCCTGACTTTC.

The chain employs TRBV11-2 and TRBJ2-1; D gene ambiguous. V gave up 6 bases and J gave up 9 bases, with 15 bases separating them. The CDR3 has 13 residues. Germline-derived CDR1 and CDR2 are SGHAT and FQNNGV. CDR3: CASRPSASGEQFF. CDR3 DNA sequence: TGTGCCAGCAGGCCCTCCGCATCTGGTGAGCAGTTCTTC. Drawing the rest from reference TRBV11-2 and TRBJ2-1, the complete variable domain is EAGVAQSPRYKIIEKRQSVAFWCNPISGHATLYWYQQILGQGPKLLIQFQNNGVVDDSQLPKDRFSAERLKGVDSTLKIQPAKLEDSAVYLCASRPSASGEQFFGPGTRLTVL.

The chain links TRBV29-1 to TRBJ2-1, with 10 bases fitting TRBD2. Germline CDR1 reads SQVTM; CDR2 reads ANQGSEA. There are 14 residues in the CDR3. V dropped 6 bases and J dropped 3; count of bases not matched to a gene: 5. The chain's CDR3 is CSVEREGLYNEQFF. The CDR3 DNA follows: TGCAGCGTCGAGCGGGAGGGCCTCTACAATGAGCAGTTCTTC.

On this clonotype: A read error is possible here, since a much larger clone lies one base away. The V gene is TRBV10-3, the J gene TRBJ2-7, with TRBD2 matching 10 bases. V dropped 6 bases and J dropped 2; count of bases not matched to a gene: 7. The CDR3 runs to 15 residues. Germline CDR1 and CDR2: ENHRY and SYGVKD. The CDR3 loop reads CAIRERTSGTYEQYF. CDR3 in DNA: TGTGCCATCAGGGAAAGGACTAGCGGAACCTACGAGCAGTACTTC.

This clonotype was recorded many times. The V call is TRBV11-2, the J call TRBJ2-1; 12 positions agree with TRBD2. Germline trimming cut 4 bases from V and 0 bases from J; bases unmatched to any gene: 7. CDR3 size: 18 residues. The V gene's germline CDR1 is SGHAT and CDR2 FQNNGV. For the CDR3, the DNA is TGTGCCAGCAGCTACCGGACTAGCGGGGTCAGCTCCTACAATGAGCAGTTCTTC. Protein: CASSYRTSGVSSYNEQFF.

This clonotype showed up many times. The chain employs TRBV29-1 and TRBJ2-1; maybe TRBD2 (6 bases). The CDR3 is made up of 16 amino acids. Looked up from germline, CDR1 is SQVTM and CDR2 is ANQGSEA. The germline V and J ends were trimmed by 6 bases and 0 bases, with 18 bases remaining between them. CDR3 residues: CSVGIGGGSSYNEQFF. The DNA of the CDR3 is TGCAGCGTGGGGATAGGCGGAGGGAGCTCCTACAATGAGCAGTTCTTC.

As for this clonotype: A read error is possible here, since a much larger clone lies one base away. The chain carries TRBV11-2 and TRBJ1-3; no clear D gene. The CDR3 runs 14 residues. The germline V gene encodes CDR1 SGHAT and CDR2 FQNNGV. The CDR3 DNA reads as TGTGCCAGCAGCTTAAAAGGGTCTGGAAGCACCATATATTTT. This encodes CASSLKGSGSTIYF.

Comment on this clonotype: The junction shows a germline mismatch at one end, possibly a read error. The genes are TRBV28 and TRBJ2-7; perhaps TRBD2 as D (5 bases). This CDR3 region has 18 residues. From germline, CDR1 is MDHEN and CDR2 SYDVKM. The CDR3 reads CASSLSRGIGSISDEQYF. The DNA for the CDR3 is TGTGCTAGCAGTCTCTCAAGAGGGATCGGGTCCATTTCGGACGAGCAGTACTTC.

This clonotype was found a few times. A read error may account for a junction end that differs from germline. The chain has TRBV6-1 and TRBJ2-3, with 7 bases that match TRBD2. The CDR3 is 13 amino acids. In germline, CDR1 is MNHNS, CDR2 SASEGT. CDR3 nucleotide sequence: TGTGTCAGCAGTCCGACGGGGGAGGGTACGCAGTATTTT. This gives the protein CVSSPTGEGTQYF.

The sample holds a few counts of this clonotype. Possible read error: a much larger clone is one base away. The chain employs TRBV11-2 and TRBJ2-1, with no clear D. The CDR3 spans 13 residues. In germline, CDR1 is SGHAT, CDR2 FQNNGV. In DNA, the CDR3 is TGTGCCGGCAGCTCGGGCCCAAACAATGAGCAGTTCTTC. Its translation is CAGSSGPNNEQFF. Supplemented by reference TRBV11-2 and TRBJ2-1, the full variable domain reads EAGVAQSPRYKIIEKRQSVAFWCNPISGHATLYWYQQILGQGPKLLIQFQNNGVVDDSQLPKDRFSAERLKGVDSTLKIQPAKLEDSAVYLCAGSSGPNNEQFFGPGTRLTVL.

Many counts were recorded for this clonotype. The J gene is TRBJ2-3, the V gene TRBV11-1, with a possible D match to TRBD1 (5 bases). The CDR3 is 15 amino acids. Germline CDR1 is SGHAT and CDR2 is FQDESV (reference sequence). V was trimmed by 5 bases and J by 4 bases, leaving 16 bases between them. The CDR3 nucleotides read TGTGCCAGCAGCCCTTCCCCACAGGCGGCAGATACGCAGTATTTT. Protein sequence: CASSPSPQAADTQYF.

This clonotype was counted once. A junction end diverges from the germline sequence, so it may reflect a read error. The rearrangement uses TRBV29-1 and TRBJ2-5; D may correspond to TRBD1 or TRBD2 (6 bases each). The germline CDR1 and CDR2 sequences are SQVTM and ANQGSEA. The CDR3 is 18 amino acids. DNA for the CDR3: TGCAGCGTTGGAGGGGACGGCCTAGGGGGGCGATCCCAAGGGACCCAGTACTTC. Translation gives CSVGGDGLGGRSQGTQYF.

V is TRBV29-1 and J is TRBJ2-1, with 10 positions matching TRBD2. Trimming at V came to 7 bases and at J to 4 bases, leaving 10 bases not matched to a gene. The CDR3 length is 15 residues. Germline CDR1 is SQVTM and CDR2 is ANQGSEA. The DNA for the CDR3 is TGCAGCGGGGGAGCGGGAGGGCCGTTATACAATGAGCAGTTCTTC. Encoded protein: CSGGAGGPLYNEQFF.

The chain joins TRBV28 to TRBJ2-3; TRBD1 aligns across 10 bases. This CDR3 is built from 16 residues. V was pared by 5 bases and J by 5 bases, with 10 bases of the junction left unmatched. Germline V gene lookup returns CDR1 MDHEN and CDR2 SYDVKM. DNA for the CDR3: TGTGCCAGCAGTGGGGCTGGGGACAGGGGCATAGATACGCAGTATTTT. Protein product: CASSGAGDRGIDTQYF.

A word on this clonotype: One end of the junction is discordant with germline, which a read error may explain. The CDR3 reads CASGFWRPSFYNEQFF. The DNA of the CDR3 is TGTGCCAGCGGCTTCTGGAGACCCAGCTTCTACAATGAGCAGTTCTTC. The chain employs TRBV11-2 and TRBJ2-1, with D uncertain. Germline V CDR1 and CDR2: SGHAT, FQNNGV. This CDR3 has 16 amino acids.

This clonotype was counted only a few times. The germline gene is not matched at one end of the junction; a read error may be the cause. The rearrangement uses TRBV11-2 and TRBJ2-5, with 8 bases identical to TRBD2. Germline loops: CDR1 SGHAT, CDR2 FQNNGV. The length of the CDR3 is 15 residues. CDR3 DNA: TGTGTCAGCAGCTTCCTAAACGGGGGGGAAGAGACCCAGTACTTC. Its translation is CVSSFLNGGEETQYF.

This chain joins TRBV11-2 and TRBJ2-5, with 9 positions matching TRBD2. The CDR3 spans 15 residues. Germline lookup yields CDR1 SGHAT and CDR2 FQNNGV. The chain's CDR3 is CSNSLVAGEQETQYF. The CDR3 bases are TGTTCCAACAGCTTAGTAGCGGGAGAACAAGAGACCCAGTACTTC.

The rearrangement uses TRBV7-8 and TRBJ2-3; D is ambiguous. The CDR3 consists of 16 residues. Germline V gene lookup returns CDR1 SGHVS and CDR2 FQNEAQ. Trimming removed 4 bases at V and 0 bases at J, with 14 bases between. Here the CDR3 reads CASSSKIRFSTDTQYF. The CDR3 coding sequence is TGTGCCAGCAGCTCCAAAATAAGGTTCAGCACAGATACGCAGTATTTT.

As for this clonotype: A much bigger clone sits one base away, suggesting this may be a read error. This rearrangement joins TRBV11-3 to TRBJ2-1, with D maybe TRBD2 (6 bases). The germline gives CDR1 SGHNT, CDR2 YENEEA. This CDR3 spans 16 amino acids. In DNA form, the CDR3 reads TGTGCCAGCAGTCGCGGGGAGGTAAGCTCCTACGATGAGCAGTTCTTC. It encodes CASSRGEVSSYDEQFF.